The 21 T cell receptor beta chains listed next were all sequenced from one sample in a study of cytomegalovirus exposure and HLA in healthy donors. PCR primers comprised 60 Vbeta and 13 Jbeta primers. Measured with immunoSEQ multiplex PCR; TCRdb has only the in-frame clones, and not every one. This sample has roughly 200,000 clones, with 79% found just once. The sequenced material came from PBMCs. The receptors originated from a girl aged 10 to 17 in good health and CMV-seropositive.

J is TRBJ2-1 and V is TRBV12-5; tentatively, D is TRBD1 (7 bases). Trimming took off 0 bases at V and 8 bases at J, with 11 bases between the two ends. The CDR3 sequence is 14 residues long. The V gene's germline CDR1 is LGHNT and CDR2 FRNRAP. The CDR3 region is CASGLVPGGHEQFF. CDR3 nucleotides: TGTGCTAGTGGTTTGGTACCAGGGGGGCATGAGCAGTTCTTC.

V and J are TRBV5-5 and TRBJ2-7; 14 bases line up with TRBD2. CDR3 size: 17 residues. Losses at the gene ends were 3 bases for V and 0 bases for J; bases not matched to a gene: 5. The germline V gene encodes CDR1 SGHKS and CDR2 YYEKEE (reference sequence). The CDR3 spells CASSWTSGGLSSYEQYF. CDR3 in DNA: TGTGCCAGCAGCTGGACTAGCGGGGGGCTTAGCTCCTACGAGCAGTACTTC.

The V call is TRBV29-1, the J call TRBJ2-3; TRBD2 is a possible D gene (6 bases). The CDR3 is 13 residues long. Trimming took off 7 bases at V and 6 bases at J, with 17 bases between the two ends. Germline-derived CDR1 and CDR2 are SQVTM and ANQGSEA. The CDR3 DNA reads as TGCAGCGCCCGGGGCGGCGGGGACGATACGCAGTATTTT. It translates to CSARGGGDDTQYF.

The chain joins TRBV7-9 to TRBJ1-1, with D possibly matching TRBD1 (5 bases). There are 12 residues in the CDR3. Trimming took 6 bases from V and 8 from J, leaving 13 bases between them. Germline V gene data show CDR1 as SEHNR and CDR2 as FQNEAQ (reference sequence). In nucleotides, the CDR3 is TGTGCCAGCAGTACAGGCCCCCCGGAAGCTTTCTTT. Residues: CASSTGPPEAFF.

The gene calls are TRBV11-2 and TRBJ2-5; TRBD2 matches 10 bases. CDR1 is SGHAT and CDR2 is FQNNGV in the germline V gene. The length of the CDR3 is 16 residues. V lost 5 bases and J lost 5; bases outside the gene matches: 11. CDR3 region: CASSPLPVSGGETQYF. The DNA for the CDR3 is TGTGCCAGCAGCCCACTCCCAGTTAGCGGGGGGGAGACCCAGTACTTC.

This clone came up once. The chain joins TRBV5-8 to TRBJ2-5, with 16 bases lining up with TRBD2. Germline trimming cut 4 bases from V and 4 bases from J; bases unmatched to any gene: 10. Per the germline V gene, CDR1 is SGHTS and CDR2 is YDEGEE. This CDR3 contains 18 residues. The CDR3 protein is CASSLGTSGGAVGETQYF. CDR3 coding DNA: TGTGCCAGCAGCCTCGGGACTAGCGGGGGGGCGGTTGGAGAGACCCAGTACTTC.

V and J are TRBV4-1 and TRBJ2-5; the match to TRBD2 covers 10 bases. Near its end, the DNA agrees better with TRBJ2-7, so the J call may be wrong. The germline V gene encodes CDR1 MGHRA and CDR2 YSYEKL. This CDR3 has 19 residues. CDR3 loop: CASSQDPLSSGGGGYEQYF. In nucleotides, the CDR3 is TGCGCCAGCAGCCAAGATCCCCTTTCTAGCGGGGGAGGAGGATACGAGCAGTACTTC.

The rearrangement joins TRBV5-1 to TRBJ1-1; 7 bases line up with TRBD1. V shed 3 bases, J shed 0 bases, and the junction held 8 bases outside the gene matches. The germline V gene encodes CDR1 SGHRS and CDR2 YFSETQ. CDR3 length: 16 amino acids. The DNA for the CDR3 is TGCGCCAGCAGCTGGGACAGCCAAGACTTGAACACTGAAGCTTTCTTT. This gives the protein CASSWDSQDLNTEAFF.

The V gene is TRBV6-1, the J gene TRBJ2-3, with 10 bases aligning to TRBD2. The J segment lost 1 base and the V segment lost 1 base, leaving 8 bases of the junction unmatched. The CDR3 totals 18 residues. Germline V gene data show CDR1 as MNHNS and CDR2 as SASEGT. This chain's CDR3 is CASSEVIAGGPGTDTQYF. The CDR3 coding sequence is TGTGCCAGCAGTGAAGTAATAGCGGGGGGCCCTGGCACAGATACGCAGTATTTT.

The table lists this clone with a count of one. V usage is TRBV4-1 and J usage is TRBJ1-2; the D gene is possibly TRBD1 (6 bases). Trimming left V 0 bases short and J 4 bases short, with 12 bases between. The germline V gene has CDR1 MGHRA and CDR2 YSYEKL. The CDR3 has 15 amino acids. CDR3 nucleotide sequence: TGCGCCAGCAGCCAAGATATCCGGGACACCTATGGCTACACCTTC. Residues: CASSQDIRDTYGYTF.

The CDR3 coding sequence is TGTGCCAGCAGCTTAGTTGCGGGGGATGAGCAGTTCTTC. Encoded protein: CASSLVAGDEQFF. The J gene is TRBJ2-1, the V gene TRBV7-2; 7 bases are shared with TRBD2. Trimming removed 1 base from V and 8 bases from J; junction bases left unmatched: 2. In germline, CDR1 is SGHTA, CDR2 FQGNSA. The CDR3 has 13 amino acids.

The chain carries TRBV4-3 and TRBJ1-6; 8 positions agree with TRBD1. The CDR3 sequence is 16 residues long. The germline gives CDR1 LGHNA, CDR2 YSLEER. Trimming cost V 0 bases and J 6 bases; bases outside gene matches: 4. CDR3 bases: TGCGCCAGCAGCCAAGATTTGGACAGGGTTAATTCACCCCTCCACTTT. Its protein is CASSQDLDRVNSPLHF.

This chain uses TRBV7-8 with TRBJ2-3, with 7 bases lining up with TRBD2. J was trimmed by 0 bases and V by 8 bases; bases with no gene match: 14. This CDR3 comprises 17 residues. The germline CDR1 and CDR2 sequences are SGHVS and FQNEAQ. The CDR3 protein is CASGLRPAGLSTDTQYF. The CDR3 nucleotides are TGTGCCAGCGGACTTCGGCCAGCGGGGTTGAGCACAGATACGCAGTATTTT.

The chain recombines TRBV7-2 with TRBJ2-7; TRBD2 matches at 10 bases. Trimming took 4 bases from V and 5 from J; bases not matched to a gene: 8. The CDR3 covers 15 residues. Germline V gives CDR1 SGHTA, CDR2 FQGNSA. CDR3 in amino acids: CASSYQRGGFNEQYF. The DNA for the CDR3 is TGTGCCAGCAGCTACCAGCGGGGGGGCTTCAACGAGCAGTACTTC. Using reference TRBV7-2 and TRBJ2-7 for the parts outside the CDR3, the full variable domain is GAGVSQSPSNKVTEKGKDVELRCDPISGHTALYWYRQSLGQGLEFLIYFQGNSAPDKSGLPSDRFSAERTGGSVSTLTIQRTQQEDSAVYLCASSYQRGGFNEQYFGPGTRLTVT.

The chain links TRBV21-1 to TRBJ2-7; the table gives TRBD2 as D, unverified against the DNA. TRBV21-1 is given as a pseudogene. The CDR3 has 15 residues. CDR3 sequence reads: CASSKRRPQRYEQYF. The CDR3 coding sequence is TGTGCCAGCAGCAAACGACGCCCCCAGCGCTACGAGCAGTACTTC.

This clone has more than one count but fewer than ten. The gene calls are TRBV4-2 and TRBJ2-7; 11 bases align to TRBD2. The V segment lost 3 bases and the J segment 7 bases; nucleotides outside the gene matches: 8. CDR3 size: 15 residues. Germline V gives CDR1 LGHNA, CDR2 YNFKEQ. The CDR3 loop reads CASSQVAGGLREQYF. CDR3 DNA: TGTGCCAGCAGCCAGGTAGCGGGGGGGCTAAGGGAGCAGTACTTC.

The chain joins TRBV7-2 to TRBJ2-7; 9 bases are shared with TRBD1. The CDR3 covers 14 residues. Trimming cost V 4 bases and J 5 bases; bases outside gene matches: 6. The germline V gene encodes CDR1 SGHTA and CDR2 FQGNSA. This CDR3 is CASSSGQGVNEQYF. CDR3 coding DNA: TGTGCCAGCAGCTCGGGACAGGGAGTGAACGAGCAGTACTTC.

This clone has only a few counts. The genes are TRBV4-3 and TRBJ1-2, with D tentatively TRBD1 (6 bases). The germline gives CDR1 LGHNA, CDR2 YSLEER. This CDR3 spans 16 amino acids. Trimming left V 0 bases short and J 6 bases short, with 17 bases between. The CDR3 sequence is CASSQDFRGPGNGYTF. The CDR3 DNA follows: TGCGCCAGCAGCCAAGATTTCAGGGGACCCGGGAATGGCTACACCTTC.

There are a few counts of this clone. CDR3 sequence: CAISEYQAGVDEQYF. DNA of the CDR3: TGTGCCATCAGTGAGTACCAGGCAGGGGTTGACGAGCAGTACTTC. The chain links TRBV10-3 to TRBJ2-7; maybe TRBD1 (6 bases). This CDR3 region has 15 residues. Between the trimmed V and J ends, which lost 1 base and 5 bases, there was a span of 15 bases. Germline-derived CDR1 and CDR2 are ENHRY and SYGVKD.

This clone was counted between two and nine times. The V gene is TRBV6-1, the J gene TRBJ2-3, with 8 positions matching TRBD2. V gave up 6 bases and J gave up 4 bases; unmatched junction bases: 9. There are 15 residues in the CDR3. Germline CDR1 is MNHNS and CDR2 is SASEGT. DNA of the CDR3: TGTGCCAGCAGAGCCGGGGGGGCTGGCGCAGATACGCAGTATTTT. Encoded protein: CASRAGGAGADTQYF.

The V gene is TRBV29-1, the J gene TRBJ2-7; D gene ambiguous. V was trimmed by 2 bases and J by 6 bases, leaving 8 bases between them. Per germline, CDR1 SQVTM and CDR2 ANQGSEA. The CDR3 extends over 11 amino acids. CDR3 residues: CSVELASEQYF. In DNA form, the CDR3 reads TGCAGCGTTGAATTAGCAAGCGAGCAGTACTTC.